Following are 5 T cell receptor beta chains from one sample sequenced in a study of blood T cell repertoires in COVID-19. The protocol was immunoSEQ multiplex PCR, while the TCRdb copy is restricted to in-frame clones and leaves out a portion. Found here are 120,000 to 150,000 clones, around nine tenths of them singletons; the top ten hold roughly 4%. The sample consisted of peripheral blood. All receptors derive from a woman between 40 and 50 years old with acute or convalescent COVID-19.

The count of this clone is one. V usage is TRBV5-1 and J usage is TRBJ1-2, with 7 bases matching TRBD1. Germline lookup yields CDR1 SGHRS and CDR2 YFSETQ. After removal of 4 bases from V and 3 bases from J, the junction contained 3 bases not matched to a gene. This CDR3 spans 13 amino acids. The CDR3 nucleotides read TGCGCCAGCAGCCCCACAGGGGACTATGGCTACACCTTC. Its protein product is CASSPTGDYGYTF.

V gene TRBV27 combines with J gene TRBJ1-6; D ambiguous. Germline V gene sequence: CDR1 MNHEY, CDR2 SMNVEV (reference sequence). This CDR3 is 16 amino acids long. Trimming removed 3 bases at V and 4 bases at J, with 13 bases between. The CDR3 nucleotides are TGTGCCAGCAGTTTCTTAAAACGGGGTTATAATTCACCCCTCCACTTT. Protein product: CASSFLKRGYNSPLHF.

The rearrangement joins TRBV12-3 or TRBV12-4 to TRBJ2-7; D uncertain. The V end lost 4 bases, the J end lost 5 bases, and 9 bases lay between the germline ends. The CDR3 sequence is 12 residues long. DNA for the CDR3: TGTGCCAGCAGTTATGGTAGAAACGAGCAGTACTTC. Translated, it gives CASSYGRNEQYF.

This chain connects TRBV11-3 to TRBJ2-5; D is perhaps TRBD1 (5 bases). This CDR3 region has 14 residues. CDR1 SGHNT and CDR2 YENEEA come from the germline V gene. V was trimmed by 5 bases and J by 4 bases, leaving 14 bases between them. The CDR3 DNA reads TGTGCCAGCAGCACAGGTCAAAACGGAGAGACCCAGTACTTC. Translated: CASSTGQNGETQYF.

V usage is TRBV4-3 and J usage is TRBJ1-1; D is unclear. CDR3 length equals 14 residues. V dropped 3 bases and J dropped 1 base, with 9 bases sitting between them. Germline V gives CDR1 LGHNA, CDR2 YSLEER. This CDR3 reads CASSHFQANTEAFF. The CDR3 region has the DNA TGCGCCAGCAGCCACTTCCAAGCGAACACTGAAGCTTTCTTT.